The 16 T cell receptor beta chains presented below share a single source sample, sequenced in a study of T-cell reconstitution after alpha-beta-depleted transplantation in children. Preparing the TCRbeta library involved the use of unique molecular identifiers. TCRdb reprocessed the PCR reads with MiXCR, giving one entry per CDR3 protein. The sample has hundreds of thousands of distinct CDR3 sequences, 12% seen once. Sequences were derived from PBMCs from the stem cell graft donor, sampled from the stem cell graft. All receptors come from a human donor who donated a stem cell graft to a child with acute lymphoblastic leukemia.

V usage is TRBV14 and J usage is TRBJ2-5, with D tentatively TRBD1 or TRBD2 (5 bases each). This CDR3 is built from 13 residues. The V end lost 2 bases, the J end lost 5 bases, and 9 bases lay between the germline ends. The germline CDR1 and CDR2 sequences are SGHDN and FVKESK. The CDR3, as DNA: TGTGCCAGCAGCCAATCCTGGGGGGAGACCCAGTACTTC. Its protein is CASSQSWGETQYF.

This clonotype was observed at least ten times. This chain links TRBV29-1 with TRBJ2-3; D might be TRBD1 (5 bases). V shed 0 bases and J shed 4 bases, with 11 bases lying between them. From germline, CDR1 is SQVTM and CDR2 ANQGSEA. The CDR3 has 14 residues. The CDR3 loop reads CSVEERQSPDTQYF. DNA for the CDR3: TGCAGCGTTGAAGAAAGACAGTCCCCAGATACGCAGTATTTT.

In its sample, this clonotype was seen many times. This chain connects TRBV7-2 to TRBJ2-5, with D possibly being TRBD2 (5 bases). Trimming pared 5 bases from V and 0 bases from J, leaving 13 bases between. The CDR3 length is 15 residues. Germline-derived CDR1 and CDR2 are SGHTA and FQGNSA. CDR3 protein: CASSPVRGYQETQYF. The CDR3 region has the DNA TGTGCCAGCAGCCCGGTGCGAGGGTACCAAGAGACCCAGTACTTC.

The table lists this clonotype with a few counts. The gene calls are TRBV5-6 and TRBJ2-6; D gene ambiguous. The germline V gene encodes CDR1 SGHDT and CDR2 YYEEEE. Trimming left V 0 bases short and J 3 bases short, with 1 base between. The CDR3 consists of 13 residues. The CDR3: CASSLDGANVLTF. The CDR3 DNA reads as TGTGCCAGCAGCTTGGATGGGGCCAACGTCCTGACTTTC.

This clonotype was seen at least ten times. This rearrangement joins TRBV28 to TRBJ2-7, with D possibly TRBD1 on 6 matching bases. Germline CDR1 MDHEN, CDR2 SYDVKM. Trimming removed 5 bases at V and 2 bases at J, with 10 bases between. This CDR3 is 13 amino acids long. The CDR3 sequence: CASSLWDTYEQYF. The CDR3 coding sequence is TGTGCCAGCAGTCTCTGGGACACCTACGAGCAGTACTTC.

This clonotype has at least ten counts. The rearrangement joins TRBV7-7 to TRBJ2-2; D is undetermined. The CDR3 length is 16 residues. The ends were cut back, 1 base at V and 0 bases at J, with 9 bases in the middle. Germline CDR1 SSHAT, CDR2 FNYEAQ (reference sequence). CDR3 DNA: TGTGCCAGCAGCTTAGAGGCAGGAGCGAACACCGGGGAGCTGTTTTTT. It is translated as CASSLEAGANTGELFF.

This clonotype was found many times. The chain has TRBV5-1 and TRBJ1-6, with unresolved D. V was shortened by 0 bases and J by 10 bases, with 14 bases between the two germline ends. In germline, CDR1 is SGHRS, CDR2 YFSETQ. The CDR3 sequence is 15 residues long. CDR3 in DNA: TGCGCCAGCAGCTTGGACGCGGGAATCGGATCACCCCTCCACTTT. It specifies CASSLDAGIGSPLHF.

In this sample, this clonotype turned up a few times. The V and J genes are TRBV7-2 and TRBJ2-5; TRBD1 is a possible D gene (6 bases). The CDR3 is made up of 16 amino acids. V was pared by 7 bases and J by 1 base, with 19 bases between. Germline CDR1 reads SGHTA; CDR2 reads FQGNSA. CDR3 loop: CASTFQGFWVQETQYF. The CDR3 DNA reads TGTGCCAGCACCTTCCAGGGGTTTTGGGTCCAAGAGACCCAGTACTTC.

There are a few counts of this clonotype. The CDR3: CASRLRKGLNEQFF. The CDR3 DNA sequence: TGTGCCAGCAGGCTACGTAAGGGACTCAATGAGCAGTTCTTC. This chain uses TRBV12-3 or TRBV12-4 with TRBJ2-1; perhaps TRBD2 as D (6 bases). This CDR3 has 14 amino acids. V was cut by 6 bases and J by 6 bases, with 15 bases left in between.

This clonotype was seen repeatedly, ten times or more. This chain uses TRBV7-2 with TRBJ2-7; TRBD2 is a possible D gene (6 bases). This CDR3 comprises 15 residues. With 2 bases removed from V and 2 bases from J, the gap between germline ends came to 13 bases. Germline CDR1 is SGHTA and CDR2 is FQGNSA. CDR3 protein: CASSLFFGSTYEQYF. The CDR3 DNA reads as TGTGCCAGCAGCTTATTTTTCGGGAGTACCTACGAGCAGTACTTC.

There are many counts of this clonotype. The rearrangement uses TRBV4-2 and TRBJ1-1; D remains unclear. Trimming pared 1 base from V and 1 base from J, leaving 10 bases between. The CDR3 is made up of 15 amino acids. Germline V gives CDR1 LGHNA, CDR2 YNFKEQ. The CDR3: CASSQVSERNTEAFF. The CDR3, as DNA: TGTGCCAGCAGCCAAGTTTCAGAGAGGAACACTGAAGCTTTCTTT.

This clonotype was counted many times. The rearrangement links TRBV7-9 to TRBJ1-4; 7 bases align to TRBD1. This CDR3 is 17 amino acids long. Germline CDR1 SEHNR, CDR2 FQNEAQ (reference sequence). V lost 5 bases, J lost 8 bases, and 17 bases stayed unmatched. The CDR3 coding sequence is TGTGCCAGCAGCCCAATCGGAGTGACAAGGGGGCAAGAAAAACTGTTTTTT. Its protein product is CASSPIGVTRGQEKLFF.

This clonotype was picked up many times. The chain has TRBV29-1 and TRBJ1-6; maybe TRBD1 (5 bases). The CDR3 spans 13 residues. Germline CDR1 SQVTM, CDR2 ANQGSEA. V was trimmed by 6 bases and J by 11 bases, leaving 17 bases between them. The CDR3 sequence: CSVSSGRDAPLHF. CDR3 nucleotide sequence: TGCAGCGTGAGCTCGGGGAGGGACGCACCCCTCCACTTT.

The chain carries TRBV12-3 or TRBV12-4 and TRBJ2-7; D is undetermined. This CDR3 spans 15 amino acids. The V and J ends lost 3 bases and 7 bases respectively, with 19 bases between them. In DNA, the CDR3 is TGTGCCAGCAGTTTTCAAATCGGCTCTACGAGGGAGCAGTACTTC. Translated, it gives CASSFQIGSTREQYF.

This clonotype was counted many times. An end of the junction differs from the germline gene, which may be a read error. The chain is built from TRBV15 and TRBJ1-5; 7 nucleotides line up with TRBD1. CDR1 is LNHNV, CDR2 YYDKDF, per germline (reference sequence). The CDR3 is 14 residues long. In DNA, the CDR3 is TGTGCCACCATCAGACAGGGACGCGGACAGCCCCAGCATTTT. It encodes CATIRQGRGQPQHF.

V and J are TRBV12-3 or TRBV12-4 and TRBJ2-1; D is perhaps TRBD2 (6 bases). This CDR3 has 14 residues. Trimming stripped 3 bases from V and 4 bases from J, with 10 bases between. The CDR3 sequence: CASSFLADYNEQFF. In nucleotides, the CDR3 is TGTGCCAGCAGTTTCTTAGCGGATTACAATGAGCAGTTCTTC.